Sequencing of this T cell receptor (beta chain) was carried out in a study of blood T cell repertoires in COVID-19. As handled by the study authors: Amplification of reference gene primers provided the estimated nucleated cell counts. Clones were sequenced by immunoSEQ multiplex PCR, and TCRdb holds only the in-frame ones, with some missing. V, J and clone size derive from that table, while D and trimming were established from the DNA sequence. The sample consists of approximately 300,000 clones, just under 90% of them appearing once. Trimming removed 3 bases from V and 4 bases from J; junction bases left unmatched: 6. In germline, CDR1 is SGDLS, CDR2 YYNGEE. The CDR3 is 15 amino acids.

Material for sequencing was PBMCs or T cells enriched from blood (not recorded which). The receptor was derived from a woman in her thirties who had recovered from COVID-19. This chain joins TRBV9 and TRBJ1-2; 10 bases map to TRBD1. The CDR3 is CASSAGTGDLYGYTF. The DNA of the CDR3 is TGTGCCAGCAGCGCGGGGACAGGGGATCTCTATGGCTACACCTTC.